A single sample is the source of the 13 T cell receptor beta chains below, sequenced in a study of Graves' ophthalmopathy and Graves' hyperthyroidism. RNA transcripts yielded amplified TCR beta CDR3 regions. An initial RT-PCR round employing HTBI primers preceded a second-round multiplex PCR. TCRdb re-called the multiplex PCR reads with MiXCR, one entry per CDR3 protein. The data show 1 million to 1.3 million distinct CDR3 sequences, about two fifths seen once. Source material: peripheral blood or thyroid tissue (not recorded which). These receptors originate from an adult man with Graves' hyperthyroidism.

This clonotype was counted ten times or more. V and J are TRBV5-4 and TRBJ2-5; D not resolved. V lost 7 bases and J lost 5, with 9 bases in between. This CDR3 has 11 amino acids. CDR1 SGHNT and CDR2 YYREEE come from the germline V gene (reference sequence). The CDR3, as DNA: TGTGCCAGCGAGGATTGGGAGACCCAGTACTTC. It is translated as CASEDWETQYF.

This clonotype occurred many times. The gene calls are TRBV9 and TRBJ1-2; no firm D call. This CDR3 is 14 amino acids long. In germline, CDR1 is SGDLS, CDR2 YYNGEE. V lost 4 bases, J lost 3 bases, and 13 bases lay in between. The CDR3 sequence: CASSPPEGHYGYTF. CDR3 DNA: TGTGCCAGCAGCCCCCCTGAAGGACACTATGGCTACACCTTC.

Here the CDR3 DNA reads TGCAGCGTCGAAAGGACAGGAGTAGGCACTGAAGCTTTCTTT. Protein sequence: CSVERTGVGTEAFF. V and J are TRBV29-1 and TRBJ1-1, with 7 bases aligning to TRBD1. CDR1 is SQVTM and CDR2 is ANQGSEA in the germline V gene. This CDR3 has 14 residues. The junction had 11 bases not matched to a gene; V was cut back by 6 bases and J by 4 bases. Combining the CDR3 with reference TRBV29-1 and TRBJ1-1 gives the whole variable domain SAVISQKPSRDICQRGTSLTIQCQVDSQVTMMFWYRQQPGQSLTLIATANQGSEATYESGFVIDKFPISRPNLTFSTLTVSNMSPEDSSIYLCSVERTGVGTEAFFGQGTRLTVV.

This clonotype was picked up many times. The V and J genes are TRBV24-1 and TRBJ2-7; 9 nucleotides line up with TRBD1. Germline V lookup: CDR1 KGHDR, CDR2 SFDVKD. The CDR3 consists of 12 residues. The V gene end was trimmed by 8 bases and the J gene end by 6 bases; junction bases not matched to a gene: 4. The CDR3 protein is CATKGQGSEQYF. The CDR3 nucleotides read TGTGCCACCAAGGGACAGGGAAGCGAGCAGTACTTC.

The chain employs TRBV14 and TRBJ1-1; the D gene is possibly TRBD1 (5 bases). Germline V gene lookup returns CDR1 SGHDN and CDR2 FVKESK. The CDR3 consists of 16 residues. Trimming removed 2 bases from V and 3 bases from J, with 16 bases in between. DNA of the CDR3: TGTGCCAGCAGCCAAATCCGGGGCGGATTCGACACTGAAGCTTTCTTT. Its translation: CASSQIRGGFDTEAFF.

This chain uses TRBV10-3 with TRBJ2-7, with D hard to call. The CDR3 sequence is 14 residues long. Trimming cost V 2 bases and J 2 bases, with 10 bases left between them. Per germline, CDR1 ENHRY and CDR2 SYGVKD. The CDR3 sequence is CAISEKTGPYEQYF. The CDR3 coding sequence is TGTGCCATCAGTGAGAAGACCGGGCCCTACGAGCAGTACTTC.

The chain joins TRBV20-1 to TRBJ2-5; a possible D gene is TRBD1 (5 bases). Germline CDR1 is DFQATT and CDR2 is SNEGSKA (reference sequence). The CDR3 totals 12 residues. The CDR3, as DNA: TGCAGCAAGGGGCAGGGCGGTGAGACCCAGTACTTC. It codes for CSKGQGGETQYF.

With regard to this clonotype: A read error may be the cause here, since a much bigger clone is one base away. The chain couples TRBV7-9 to TRBJ2-2; D might be TRBD2 (6 bases). Germline V gene sequence: CDR1 SEHNR, CDR2 FQNEAQ (reference sequence). The CDR3 contains 14 residues. For the CDR3, the DNA is TGTGCCAGCAGCTTAGTAACAGGCGGCGGGGAGCTGGTTTTT. Residues: CASSLVTGGGELVF.

The chain couples TRBV7-9 to TRBJ2-5, with 11 positions matching TRBD2. Germline-derived CDR1 and CDR2 are SEHNR and FQNEAQ (reference sequence). The CDR3 loop spans 16 amino acids. Losses at the gene ends were 6 bases for V and 4 bases for J; bases not matched to a gene: 10. CDR3 nucleotide sequence: TGTGCCAGCAGAAAGCCTAGCGGGAGGTCCGTAGAGACCCAGTACTTC. This translates into CASRKPSGRSVETQYF.

The V and J genes are TRBV18 and TRBJ1-5; D remains unclear. Germline CDR1 KGHSH, CDR2 LQKENI. V was clipped by 2 bases and J by 5 bases, with 7 bases between them. The CDR3 is 13 amino acids. The CDR3 spells CASSPGEDQPQHF. Written as DNA, the CDR3 is TGTGCCAGCTCACCAGGGGAGGATCAGCCCCAGCATTTT.

In its sample, this clonotype was seen a few times. The V and J genes are TRBV2 and TRBJ1-4; possible D gene TRBD1, 5 bases. Looked up from germline, CDR1 is SNHLY and CDR2 is FYNNEI. V gave up 6 bases and J gave up 7 bases, with 12 bases separating them. This CDR3 spans 13 amino acids. The DNA for the CDR3 is TGTGCCAGCAGGGGGGTGTCCGGTGAAAAACTGTTTTTT. This codes for CASRGVSGEKLFF.

This clonotype was counted a few times. The rearrangement joins TRBV12-3 or TRBV12-4 to TRBJ2-2; 13 nucleotides match TRBD2. The CDR3 has 14 residues. V trimming: 8 bases; J trimming: 6 bases; junction bases outside the gene matches: 3. The CDR3, as DNA: TGTGCCAGCCGACTAGCGGGGGGCCCCGGGGAGCTGTTTTTT. Translating it yields CASRLAGGPGELFF.

This clonotype was detected many times. The V gene is TRBV15, the J gene TRBJ1-4; the D is unclear. The CDR3 is 15 amino acids. Germline V gene data show CDR1 as LNHNV and CDR2 as YYDKDF (reference sequence). The germline V and J ends were trimmed by 5 bases and 5 bases, with 15 bases remaining between them. CDR3: CATSFLPAMNEKLFF. The CDR3 DNA reads as TGTGCCACCAGCTTTTTACCAGCTATGAATGAAAAACTGTTTTTT.